These 7 T cell receptor beta chains came from one sample sequenced in a study of T cell responses to AZD1222 COVID-19 vaccine. Only in-frame clones appear in the TCRdb table, and some are missing; sequencing was by immunoSEQ multiplex PCR. The table lists around 140,000 clones, 75% to 90% of them singletons. The sample here was peripheral blood, taken on day 0 of AZD1222 vaccination. The receptors stem from an adult in good health.

The rearrangement uses TRBV12-5 and TRBJ1-2; the D gene is possibly TRBD1 (5 bases). CDR1 is LGHNT and CDR2 is FRNRAP in the germline V gene. The CDR3 runs to 13 residues. V shed 6 bases and J shed 6 bases, with 14 bases lying between them. CDR3 DNA: TGTGCTAGTGGGGGAAGCTTCAGGGATGGCTACACCTTC. It encodes CASGGSFRDGYTF.

A single count supports this clone. This chain links TRBV19 with TRBJ1-5, with D possibly being TRBD1 (5 bases). V was shortened by 0 bases and J by 2 bases, with 11 bases between the two germline ends. Germline CDR1 reads LNHDA; CDR2 reads SQIVND (reference sequence). CDR3 length: 16 residues. The CDR3 bases are TGTGCCAGTAGTATAGATCAGGGCTTAGGCAATCAGCCCCAGCATTTT. It is translated as CASSIDQGLGNQPQHF.

The chain is built from TRBV15 and TRBJ2-7, with TRBD1 matching over 9 bases. V trimming: 1 base; J trimming: 3 bases; junction bases outside the gene matches: 4. Germline V gene lookup returns CDR1 LNHNV and CDR2 YYDKDF (reference sequence). This CDR3 has 15 residues. This CDR3 is CATSRGRDRDYEQYF. The CDR3 nucleotides are TGTGCCACCAGCAGAGGCCGGGACAGGGACTACGAGCAGTACTTC.

The chain carries TRBV7-9 and TRBJ2-7; TRBD1 matches 9 bases. The CDR3 contains 14 residues. Germline V gene sequence: CDR1 SEHNR, CDR2 FQNEAQ (reference sequence). V shed 4 bases and J 6 bases; nucleotides not matched to a gene: 7. The CDR3 is CASSSRDRVGEQYF. Written as DNA, the CDR3 is TGTGCCAGCAGCTCCCGGGACAGGGTTGGCGAGCAGTACTTC.

Regarding this clone: A read error may account for a junction end that differs from germline. The chain couples TRBV12-3 or TRBV12-4 to TRBJ2-1; 13 bases map to TRBD2. The CDR3 is made up of 13 amino acids. CDR3 region: CASRGLAGVREVF. The CDR3 DNA reads TGTGCCAGCAGAGGACTAGCGGGGGTCCGAGAAGTCTTC.

This chain connects TRBV5-1 to TRBJ2-3, with TRBD2 as a possible D gene (6 bases). Germline CDR1 and CDR2: SGHRS and YFSETQ. The length of the CDR3 is 15 residues. The V end lost 5 bases, the J end lost 5 bases, and 18 bases lay between the germline ends. In nucleotides, the CDR3 is TGCGCCAGCAGACCCGGGGCAGGGAGGATAGATACGCAGTATTTT. This codes for CASRPGAGRIDTQYF. The full variable domain, completed using reference TRBV5-1 and TRBJ2-3, is KAGVTQTPRYLIKTRGQQVTLSCSPISGHRSVSWYQQTPGQGLQFLFEYFSETQRNKGNFPGRFSGRQFSNSRSEMNVSTLELGDSALYLCASRPGAGRIDTQYFGPGTRLTVL.

The chain joins TRBV6-2 or TRBV6-3 to TRBJ2-7, with D tentatively TRBD1 (5 bases). This CDR3 is built from 14 residues. CDR1 is MNHEY and CDR2 is SVGEGT in the germline V gene. Trimming took off 4 bases at V and 0 bases at J, with 10 bases between the two ends. The CDR3 DNA is TGTGCCAGCAGTTTTTTGACAGTCTCCTACGAGCAGTACTTC. Amino acid sequence: CASSFLTVSYEQYF.